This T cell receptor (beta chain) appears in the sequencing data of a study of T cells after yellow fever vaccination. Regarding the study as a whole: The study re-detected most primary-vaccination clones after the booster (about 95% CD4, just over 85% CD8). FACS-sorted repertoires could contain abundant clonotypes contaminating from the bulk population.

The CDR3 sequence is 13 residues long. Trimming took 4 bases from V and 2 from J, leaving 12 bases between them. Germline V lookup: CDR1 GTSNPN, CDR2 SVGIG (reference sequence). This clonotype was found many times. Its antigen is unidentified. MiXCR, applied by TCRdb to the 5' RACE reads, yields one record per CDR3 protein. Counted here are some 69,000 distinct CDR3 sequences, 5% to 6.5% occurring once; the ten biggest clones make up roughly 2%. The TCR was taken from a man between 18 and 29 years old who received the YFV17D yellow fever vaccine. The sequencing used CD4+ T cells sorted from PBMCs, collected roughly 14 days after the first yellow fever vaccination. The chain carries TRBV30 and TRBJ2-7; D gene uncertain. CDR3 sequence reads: CAWTFPETYEQYF. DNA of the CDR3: TGTGCCTGGACTTTTCCGGAAACCTACGAGCAGTACTTC.